The T cell receptor beta chain described here comes from a study of CD8+ T cells in alopecia areata. About the study: The percentage of affected scalp area served as the score of severity for treated patients.

Treatment indicated: oral pan-JAK inhibitor, 5-10 mg twice daily. Collection of lesional scalp punch biopsies and peripheral blood was performed in alopecia areata patients. The CDR3 length is 15 residues. V was cut by 3 bases and J by 10 bases, with 16 bases left in between. Germline V gives CDR1 SGHTA, CDR2 FQGTGA. The study, taken as a whole, reports: Scalp clonality and expanded CD8+ clones among the top 100 fell significantly with tofacitinib. Alopecia totalis/universalis scalp especially showed more expanded CD8+ clones than normal scalp.

This clone showed up many times. Antigen specificity is unknown. Sequencing relied on a cDNA template that was reverse transcribed from extracted RNA. Sequenced by immunoSEQ multiplex PCR; TCRdb stores in-frame clones only, minus some. The sample records about 200,000 clones, under 60% being singletons. This clonotype originated in a human donor with alopecia areata. The material was CD4+ T cells sorted from blood, obtained at week 4, from a patient treated with tofacitinib. The gene calls are TRBV7-3 and TRBJ1-6, with a possible D match to TRBD1 (5 bases). The CDR3 DNA follows: TGTGCCAGCAGCTTCCTCGCCGCGGGGGAGTCACCCCTCCACTTT. Translation gives CASSFLAAGESPLHF. Combining the CDR3 with reference TRBV7-3 and TRBJ1-6 gives the whole variable domain GAGVSQTPSNKVTEKGKYVELRCDPISGHTALYWYRQSLGQGPEFLIYFQGTGAADDSGLPNDRFFAVRPEGSVSTLKIQRTERGDSAVYLCASSFLAAGESPLHFGNGTRLTVT.